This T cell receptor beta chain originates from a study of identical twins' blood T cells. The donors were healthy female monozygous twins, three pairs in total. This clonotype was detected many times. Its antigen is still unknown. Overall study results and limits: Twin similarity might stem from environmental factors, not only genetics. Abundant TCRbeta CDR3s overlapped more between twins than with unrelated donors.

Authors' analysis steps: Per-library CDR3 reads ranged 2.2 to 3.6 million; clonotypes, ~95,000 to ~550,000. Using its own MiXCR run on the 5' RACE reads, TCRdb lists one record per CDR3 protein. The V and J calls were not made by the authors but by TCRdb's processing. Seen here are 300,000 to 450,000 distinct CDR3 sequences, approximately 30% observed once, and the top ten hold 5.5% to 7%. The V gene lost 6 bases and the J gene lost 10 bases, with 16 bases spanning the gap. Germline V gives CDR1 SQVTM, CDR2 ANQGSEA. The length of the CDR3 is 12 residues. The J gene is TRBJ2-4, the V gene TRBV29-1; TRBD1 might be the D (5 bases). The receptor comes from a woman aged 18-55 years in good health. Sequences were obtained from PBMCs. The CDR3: CSVRVGERIQYF. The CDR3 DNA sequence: TGCAGCGTCAGGGTAGGAGAACGAATTCAGTACTTC.